This is a list of T cell receptor beta chains from one sample in a study of shared clonotypes between healthy human individuals. Profiled with immunoSEQ multiplex PCR; TCRdb holds only in-frame clones, not every one. Of around 2.1 million clones listed, around 93% are singletons. Sequenced sample: naive CD8+ T cells from PBMCs. All receptors come from a man aged 18 to 29 in good health. Some clones in this sample may be carry-over from other donors' samples. Each CDR3 is given with its conserved first and last residue. A D gene is named only where the DNA matches it firmly. The listing skips clone size in some rows; elsewhere it reads once, few, many or a size class.

d_call,v_call,j_call,clone_size,cdr3_aa,cdr3_nt
TRBD1,TRBV7-8,TRBJ2-1,once,CASSSLTGEVEQFF,TGTGCCAGCAGCTCGCTTACAGGGGAAGTTGAGCAGTTCTTC
.,TRBV9,TRBJ1-5,.,CASSAMGGDQPQHF,TGTGCCAGCAGCGCAATGGGGGGCGATCAGCCCCAGCATTTT
.,TRBV25-1,TRBJ1-1,.,CASSEEGGYTEAFF,TGTGCCAGCAGTGAAGAGGGGGGGTACACTGAAGCTTTCTTT
.,TRBV19,TRBJ1-1,.,CASREDYTEAFF,TGTGCCAGTAGGGAGGATTACACTGAAGCTTTCTTT
.,TRBV19,TRBJ2-1,.,CASSGGTRSYNEQFF,TGTGCCAGTAGCGGCGGGACACGCTCCTACAATGAGCAGTTCTTC
TRBD2,TRBV9,TRBJ2-7,.,CASSPGVAGEQYF,TGTGCCAGCAGCCCCGGGGTAGCGGGCGAGCAGTACTTC
.,TRBV6-6,TRBJ2-7,.,CASSYSLVRAGEQYF,TGTGCCAGCAGTTACTCGCTAGTACGGGCGGGGGAGCAGTACTTC
TRBD1,TRBV27,TRBJ1-2,once,CASSSWAGGMDGYTF,TGTGCCAGCAGTTCCTGGGCAGGGGGGATGGATGGCTACACCTTC
TRBD1,TRBV28,TRBJ2-1,.,CASSSDRDNEQFF,TGTGCCAGCAGTTCTGACAGGGATAATGAGCAGTTCTTC
TRBD1,TRBV28,TRBJ2-3,.,CASSTDRGTLSTDTQYF,TGTGCCAGCAGCACCGACAGGGGAACTCTTAGCACAGATACGCAGTATTTT
.,TRBV4-3,TRBJ2-1,.,CASSQGSAQDNEQFF,TGCGCCAGCAGCCAAGGTAGCGCCCAGGACAATGAGCAGTTCTTC
.,TRBV27,TRBJ1-1,.,CASSLIRAAHEAFF,TGTGCCAGCAGTTTAATAAGGGCCGCTCATGAAGCTTTCTTT
.,TRBV19,TRBJ1-2,.,CASTQNYGYTF,TGTGCCAGTACGCAGAACTATGGCTACACCTTC
TRBD2,TRBV6-1,TRBJ2-7,.,CASSEALRGLALNEQYF,TGTGCCAGCAGTGAAGCGCTTCGGGGACTAGCGCTCAACGAGCAGTACTTC
.,TRBV29-1,TRBJ2-2,.,CSVTQGTGELFF,TGCAGCGTTACACAGGGTACCGGGGAGCTGTTTTTT
.,TRBV28,TRBJ2-5,.,CASSLQGILQETQYF,TGTGCCAGCAGTTTACAGGGTATCCTTCAAGAGACCCAGTACTTC
TRBD2,TRBV9,TRBJ2-3,.,CASSQALAGLTDTQYF,TGTGCCAGCAGCCAGGCGTTAGCGGGACTTACAGATACGCAGTATTTT
.,TRBV11-2,TRBJ2-7,.,CASSLEGGGFYEQYF,TGTGCCAGCAGCTTAGAGGGAGGGGGCTTCTACGAGCAGTACTTC
.,TRBV9,TRBJ2-7,.,CASSVGSGPSYEQYF,TGTGCCAGCAGCGTAGGGTCCGGGCCCTCCTACGAGCAGTACTTC
.,TRBV15,TRBJ1-1,.,CATSSNRVGTEAFF,TGTGCCACCAGCAGTAACAGGGTCGGGACTGAAGCTTTCTTT
.,TRBV18,TRBJ2-6,.,CASSPSNSGANVLTF,TGTGCCAGCTCACCTTCAAACTCTGGGGCCAACGTCCTGACTTTC
.,TRBV18,TRBJ1-3,.,CASSPSPGPGRPGNTIYF,TGTGCCAGCTCACCATCTCCTGGTCCAGGGCGTCCCGGAAACACCATATATTTT
.,TRBV6-5,TRBJ1-5,few,CASSYSQPQHF,TGTGCCAGCAGTTACTCTCAGCCCCAGCATTTT
.,TRBV14,TRBJ2-3,.,CASSGQGFGTDTQYF,TGTGCCAGCAGCGGGCAGGGGTTCGGCACAGATACGCAGTATTTT
.,TRBV27,TRBJ2-1,.,CASSPGQSPNEQFF,TGTGCCAGCAGCCCCGGACAGTCTCCGAATGAGCAGTTCTTC
.,TRBV4-1,TRBJ1-1,.,CASSERQGLLGAEAFF,TGCGCCAGCAGCGAAAGGCAGGGGTTATTAGGGGCTGAAGCTTTCTTT
TRBD2,TRBV14,TRBJ2-7,.,CASSTQAGLAGKLVYSYEQYF,TGTGCCAGCAGCACCCAAGCCGGACTAGCGGGAAAGTTAGTTTACTCCTACGAGCAGTACTTC
TRBD2,TRBV18,TRBJ2-2,.,CASSRIIAGRENTGELFF,TGTGCCAGCTCACGAATAATAGCGGGAAGAGAGAACACCGGGGAGCTGTTTTTT
TRBD1,TRBV13,TRBJ1-4,.,CASSSHPGQPNEKLFF,TGTGCCAGCAGCTCTCACCCGGGACAGCCCAATGAAAAACTGTTTTTT
.,TRBV21-1,TRBJ2-1,.,CASSKVIAGGRSYNEQFF,TGTGCCAGCAGCAAAGTAATAGCGGGAGGGCGCTCCTACAATGAGCAGTTCTTC
.,TRBV7-9,TRBJ2-7,.,CASSPPAYEQYF,TGTGCCAGCAGCCCTCCCGCCTACGAGCAGTACTTC
.,TRBV28,TRBJ1-5,.,CASSPPEGRGYQPQHF,TGTGCCAGCAGTCCACCCGAGGGACGCGGCTACCAGCCCCAGCATTTT
.,TRBV16,TRBJ2-3,.,CASSQRPDTQYF,TGTGCCAGCAGCCAACGTCCAGATACGCAGTATTTT
TRBD1,TRBV28,TRBJ1-2,once,CASSGSQGGYGYTF,TGTGCCAGCAGTGGCTCCCAGGGGGGCTATGGCTACACCTTC
.,TRBV21-1,TRBJ2-7,.,CAIFPGQGLSYEQYF,TGTGCCATCTTTCCGGGACAGGGCTTGTCCTACGAGCAGTACTTC
TRBD1,TRBV2,TRBJ2-7,.,CATRGDRGYEQYF,TGTGCCACCAGGGGGGACAGGGGCTACGAGCAGTACTTC